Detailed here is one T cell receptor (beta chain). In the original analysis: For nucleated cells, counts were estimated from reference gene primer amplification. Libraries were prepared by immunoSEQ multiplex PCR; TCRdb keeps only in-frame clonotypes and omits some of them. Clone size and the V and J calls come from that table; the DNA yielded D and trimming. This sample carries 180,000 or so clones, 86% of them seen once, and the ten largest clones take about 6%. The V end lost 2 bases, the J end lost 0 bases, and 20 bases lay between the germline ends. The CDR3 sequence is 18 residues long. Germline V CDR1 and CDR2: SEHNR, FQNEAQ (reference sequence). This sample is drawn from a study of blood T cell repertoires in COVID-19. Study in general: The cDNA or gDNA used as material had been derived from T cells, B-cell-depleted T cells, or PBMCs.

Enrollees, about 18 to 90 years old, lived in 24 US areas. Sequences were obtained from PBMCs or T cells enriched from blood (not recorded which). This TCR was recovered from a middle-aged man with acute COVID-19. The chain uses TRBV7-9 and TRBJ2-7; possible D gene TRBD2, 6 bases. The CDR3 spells CASSLSGLGGTSSYEQYF. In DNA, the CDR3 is TGTGCCAGCAGCTTAAGCGGTTTAGGCGGGACGAGCTCCTACGAGCAGTACTTC. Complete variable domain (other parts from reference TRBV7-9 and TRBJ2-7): DTGVSQNPRHKITKRGQNVTFRCDPISEHNRLYWYRQTLGQGPEFLTYFQNEAQLEKSRLLSDRFSAERPKGSFSTLEIQRTEQGDSAMYLCASSLSGLGGTSSYEQYFGPGTRLTVT.